The clone carrying this T cell receptor (beta chain) has a count of ten or more. Its antigen is currently unknown. The record originates from a study of T cells in Graves' hyperthyroidism and ophthalmopathy. Study outcomes and limitations: Separation of ophthalmopathy from stable hyperthyroidism was achieved by a 13 V-J model.

RNA transcripts yielded amplified TCR beta CDR3 regions. RT-PCR in the first round (using the HTBI primer set) targeted the TCR CDR3. TCRdb called the multiplex PCR reads again in MiXCR, with one record for every CDR3 protein. This sample yields under 400,000 distinct CDR3 sequences, of which approximately 15% are seen a single time; around a third belongs to the top ten. The germline CDR1 and CDR2 sequences are LGHDT and YNNKEL (reference sequence). After removal of 0 bases from V and 5 bases from J, the junction contained 10 bases not matched to a gene. This CDR3 is built from 17 residues. Diagnosis of hyperthyroidism was new in patients aged 18 to 65, and its duration was under 2 months. Patients with uncontrolled infections, other autoimmune diseases, pregnancy or lactation were excluded. PBMCs were sourced from approximately 10 ml fresh peripheral blood.

Material for sequencing was blood. The receptor comes from a man between 25 and 39 years old with Graves' hyperthyroidism. The chain is built from TRBV3-1 and TRBJ2-1; TRBD1 agrees at 7 bases. The CDR3 loop is CASSQDQLTGKNNEQFF. CDR3 bases: TGTGCCAGCAGCCAAGATCAACTGACAGGGAAAAACAATGAGCAGTTCTTC.